This T cell receptor beta chain appears in the sequencing data of a study of T cell changes during pregnancy in multiple sclerosis. Trimming at V came to 2 bases and at J to 3 bases, leaving 5 bases not matched to a gene. This CDR3 contains 15 residues. The germline gives CDR1 MGHRA, CDR2 YSYEKL. The table came from immunoSEQ multiplex PCR; TCRdb's copy has only in-frame clones and leaves some out. This table holds around 60,000 clones, around 90% found once. In its sample, this clone was seen once. This receptor was taken from a female donor with multiple sclerosis, enrolled in a pregnancy study. The sample in question was peripheral blood, obtained in the second trimester of pregnancy. The chain recombines TRBV4-1 with TRBJ2-7; 9 nucleotides align to TRBD2. CDR3 coding DNA: TGCGCCAGCAGCCAAATTAGCGGGAGTTTCTACGAGCAGTACTTC. This translates into CASSQISGSFYEQYF.